The T cell receptor (beta chain) described here comes from a study of T cell changes during pregnancy in multiple sclerosis. The CDR3 covers 16 residues. Germline CDR1 LGHNA, CDR2 YNFKEQ. Trimming cost V 0 bases and J 7 bases, with 16 bases left between them. Sequencing used immunoSEQ multiplex PCR; TCRdb keeps in-frame clones, though not all of them. This repertoire shows 75,000 to 95,000 clones, around 90% found once; its top ten account for approximately 0.97%. This receptor was obtained from a female donor with multiple sclerosis, enrolled in a pregnancy study. The sequencing used peripheral blood, collected before pregnancy. J is TRBJ2-1 and V is TRBV4-2; tentatively, D is TRBD2 (5 bases). For the CDR3, the DNA is TGTGCCAGCAGCCAAGATGGCAGCGCCGGGGTTAATGAGCAGTTCTTC. Its protein product is CASSQDGSAGVNEQFF.